The rows below give T cell receptor beta chains drawn from one sample of a study of blood T cell repertoires in COVID-19. The table came from immunoSEQ multiplex PCR; TCRdb's copy has only in-frame clones and leaves some out. The sample has some 430,000 clones, around 91% seen once; the top ten hold about 0.63%. What was sequenced was PBMCs or T cells enriched from blood (not recorded which). These receptors all stem from a man aged 18 to 30 who had recovered from COVID-19. The CDR3 runs from the conserved cysteine through the conserved F or W. The D gene is left open where the match is weak. A clone size is listed for some rows: how often the clone was seen (once, few, many), or a class if it is expanded.

CDR3aa	CDR3nt	j_gene	abundance	d_gene	v_gene
CASSDRDRGRVTYGYTF	TGTGCCAGCAGTGACCGGGACAGGGGGCGCGTAACCTATGGCTACACCTTC	TRBJ1-2	once	TRBD1	TRBV6-1
CASSILLQGGDEQFF	TGTGCCAGTAGTATTCTCCTCCAGGGTGGGGATGAGCAGTTCTTC	TRBJ2-1	NA	NA	TRBV19
CASSFTSGGDNEQFF	TGCGCCAGCAGCTTTACTAGCGGCGGAGACAATGAGCAGTTCTTC	TRBJ2-1	NA	TRBD2	TRBV5-1
CASRKGQGNYGYTF	TGTGCCAGCAGGAAGGGACAGGGAAACTATGGCTACACCTTC	TRBJ1-2	NA	TRBD1	TRBV2
CASSQEVRDSDSYNEQFF	TGTGCCAGCAGCCAAGAAGTTAGAGACTCCGACTCCTACAATGAGCAGTTCTTC	TRBJ2-1	NA	NA	TRBV3-1/TRBV3-2
CASSQESDRGHVAFF	TGCGCCAGCAGCCAAGAGAGCGACAGGGGGCATGTAGCTTTCTTT	TRBJ1-1	NA	TRBD1	TRBV4-1
CASSLDRARPDTQYF	TGTGCCAGCAGCCTGGACAGGGCGAGGCCAGATACGCAGTATTTT	TRBJ2-3	few	TRBD1	TRBV28
CASSGGMSTDTQYF	TGTGCCAGCTCAGGGGGGATGAGCACAGATACGCAGTATTTT	TRBJ2-3	NA	NA	TRBV6-6
CASSLTLTGNNEQFF	TGTGCCAGCAGTTTAACCCTGACGGGGAACAATGAGCAGTTCTTC	TRBJ2-1	NA	NA	TRBV27
CASSPLRDQPQHF	TGTGCCAGTAGTCCCCTCAGGGATCAGCCCCAGCATTTT	TRBJ1-5	NA	NA	TRBV19
CASSFSFRGYTF	TGTGCCAGCAGTTTCTCTTTCCGTGGCTACACCTTC	TRBJ1-2	NA	NA	TRBV12-3/TRBV12-4
CASSPPGQGSYNEQFF	TGTGCCAGCTCACCACCGGGGCAGGGGTCCTACAATGAGCAGTTCTTC	TRBJ2-1	NA	NA	TRBV18
CAPCTKQGSTSTDTQYF	TGTGCCCCCTGCACAAAACAGGGATCCACTAGCACAGATACGCAGTATTTT	TRBJ2-3	NA	NA	TRBV30
CAWDNRRSYEQYF	TGTGCCTGGGACAACCGAAGATCCTACGAGCAGTACTTC	TRBJ2-7	NA	NA	TRBV30
CSITLSGANVLTF	TGCAGCATCACTCTCTCTGGGGCCAACGTCCTGACTTTC	TRBJ2-6	NA	NA	TRBV29-1
CASSPQRQNTEAFF	TGTGCCAGCTCGCCGCAGAGACAGAACACTGAAGCTTTCTTT	TRBJ1-1	NA	NA	TRBV18
CASSPGYRTYEQYF	TGTGCCAGCAGCCCGGGGTATCGGACGTACGAGCAGTACTTC	TRBJ2-7	NA	NA	TRBV7-9
CASSHTGQRDNSPLHF	TGTGCCAGCAGCCATACGGGACAGCGCGATAATTCACCCCTCCACTTT	TRBJ1-6	NA	TRBD1	TRBV3-1/TRBV3-2
CASSSGFTGELFF	TGTGCCAGCAGTTCGGGGTTCACCGGGGAGCTGTTTTTT	TRBJ2-2	NA	NA	TRBV11-2
CASRRRGSGYGYTF	TGCGCCAGCAGAAGAAGGGGGTCTGGATATGGCTACACCTTC	TRBJ1-2	NA	NA	TRBV5-1
CASSEGDYLAKNIQYF	TGTGCCAGCAGTGAGGGGGACTACTTAGCCAAAAACATTCAGTACTTC	TRBJ2-4	once	TRBD2	TRBV2
CASSLQNIGPYEQYF	TGTGCCAGCAGCTTACAAAACATTGGGCCCTACGAGCAGTACTTC	TRBJ2-7	NA	NA	TRBV11-2
CASSEFGLAGLYEQYF	TGTGCCAGCAGTGAATTTGGACTAGCGGGACTCTACGAGCAGTACTTC	TRBJ2-7	NA	TRBD2	TRBV28
CASNSGTSSYEQYF	TGTGCCAGCAATAGCGGGACTAGCTCCTACGAGCAGTACTTC	TRBJ2-7	NA	TRBD2	TRBV9
CSASAGGNSGANVLTF	TGCAGTGCTAGTGCAGGGGGGAACTCTGGGGCCAACGTCCTGACTTTC	TRBJ2-6	NA	NA	TRBV20-1
CASSPRTDQNSPLHF	TGTGCCAGCAGCCCGCGGACAGATCAAAATTCACCCCTCCACTTT	TRBJ1-6	once	NA	TRBV5-4
CASSFGQGPHYGYTF	TGTGCCAGCAGTTTTGGGCAGGGGCCACACTATGGCTACACCTTC	TRBJ1-2	NA	NA	TRBV28
CASAPSVYNSPLHF	TGTGCCAGCGCACCGAGTGTCTATAATTCACCCCTCCACTTT	TRBJ1-6	NA	NA	TRBV27
CASSLDRGHGYTF	TGTGCCAGCAGTTTGGACAGGGGGCATGGCTACACCTTC	TRBJ1-2	NA	TRBD1	TRBV28
CASSSIPGDQETQYF	TGTGCCAGCAGCTCTATTCCGGGGGATCAAGAGACCCAGTACTTC	TRBJ2-5	once	NA	TRBV7-9
CASGNRGRDTEAFF	TGTGCCAGCGGTAACAGGGGGCGCGACACTGAAGCTTTCTTT	TRBJ1-1	NA	TRBD1	TRBV3-1/TRBV3-2
CASSQDGRINEKLFF	TGTGCCAGCAGCCAAGATGGGAGGATAAATGAAAAACTGTTTTTT	TRBJ1-4	few	NA	TRBV3-1/TRBV3-2
CASSLSYASGFSYNEQFF	TGTGCCAGCAGTTTATCCTATGCTAGCGGGTTCTCCTACAATGAGCAGTTCTTC	TRBJ2-1	NA	TRBD2	TRBV27
CASGGSNTEAFF	TGTGCCAGCGGGGGGTCGAACACTGAAGCTTTCTTT	TRBJ1-1	NA	NA	TRBV2
CATSPDRVNTEAFF	TGTGCCACCAGCCCTGACAGGGTCAACACTGAAGCTTTCTTT	TRBJ1-1	NA	TRBD1	TRBV15
CASSFSGEQYF	TGTGCCAGCAGTTTTAGCGGCGAGCAGTACTTC	TRBJ2-7	NA	NA	TRBV27
CASSQAGEQYF	TGTGCCAGCAGCCAGGCGGGTGAGCAGTACTTC	TRBJ2-7	NA	NA	TRBV11-2
CSARGGTAYNEQFF	TGCAGCGCCCGGGGGGGAACAGCCTACAATGAGCAGTTCTTC	TRBJ2-1	NA	TRBD2	TRBV29-1
CASKNYLRETQYF	TGCGCCAGCAAAAACTACCTTCGGGAGACCCAGTACTTC	TRBJ2-5	NA	NA	TRBV5-1
CASKEGRLMNTEAFF	TGTGCCAGCAAGGAGGGCAGGTTGATGAACACTGAAGCTTTCTTT	TRBJ1-1	few	NA	TRBV2
CASSLGGNSGNTIYF	TGTGCCAGCAGCTTAGGTGGCAACTCTGGAAACACCATATATTTT	TRBJ1-3	NA	NA	TRBV13
CALGTGRTDTQYF	TGTGCCCTTGGGACAGGTCGCACAGATACGCAGTATTTT	TRBJ2-3	once	TRBD1	TRBV28
CASSTQTGTTQYF	TGTGCCAGCAGTACCCAGACCGGGACAACGCAGTATTTT	TRBJ2-3	NA	NA	TRBV6-5
CATRINRVTEAFF	TGTGCCACTCGCATTAACAGGGTCACTGAAGCTTTCTTT	TRBJ1-1	NA	NA	TRBV2
CASSPTSGRTLAKNIQYF	TGTGCCAGCAGCCCTACTAGCGGGAGGACCTTAGCCAAAAACATTCAGTACTTC	TRBJ2-4	NA	TRBD2	TRBV7-2
CASTPGLVYNEQFF	TGCGCCAGCACACCGGGACTCGTCTACAATGAGCAGTTCTTC	TRBJ2-1	NA	NA	TRBV10-2
CSARDRGRFRNTEAFF	TGCAGCGCCAGAGACAGGGGGCGCTTTAGGAACACTGAAGCTTTCTTT	TRBJ1-1	NA	TRBD1	TRBV29-1
CASSPSLNTEAFF	TGTGCCAGTAGTCCATCATTGAACACTGAAGCTTTCTTT	TRBJ1-1	NA	NA	TRBV19
CASSFRDRSYAGSGNTIYF	TGTGCCAGCAGCTTTAGGGACAGATCCTATGCTGGGTCTGGAAACACCATATATTTT	TRBJ1-3	NA	TRBD1	TRBV7-8
CATSRGAGTAAGGYTF	TGTGCCACCAGCAGAGGGGCGGGGACGGCTGCGGGAGGCTACACCTTC	TRBJ1-2	NA	NA	TRBV15
CASSLKDRNLILNYGYTF	TGTGCCAGCAGCTTGAAGGACAGGAATCTTATACTTAACTATGGCTACACCTTC	TRBJ1-2	once	TRBD1	TRBV5-6
CASSFRADSPLHF	TGTGCCAGCAGCTTTAGAGCGGATTCACCCCTCCACTTT	TRBJ1-6	NA	NA	TRBV9
CASSLAGGTTEYGYTF	TGTGCCAGCAGCTTAGCAGGGGGGACTACGGAATATGGCTACACCTTC	TRBJ1-2	NA	NA	TRBV7-2
CAISPGLAGINEQFF	TGTGCCATCAGTCCGGGACTAGCGGGGATCAATGAGCAGTTCTTC	TRBJ2-1	NA	TRBD2	TRBV10-3